The following is a TCR beta chain sequence with its context. The data originate from a study of blood T cell repertoires in COVID-19. Study summary: Samples representing acute and convalescent COVID-19 were sourced from the United States, Italy and Spain. From T cells, B-cell-depleted T cells, or PBMCs came the material, which was cDNA or gDNA.

Germline V lookup: CDR1 SQVTM, CDR2 ANQGSEA. The CDR3 has 15 amino acids. The V gene lost 0 bases and the J gene lost 0 bases, with 10 bases spanning the gap. Per the authors' pipeline: Researchers report that nucleated cell counts were estimated from reference gene primer amplification. Repertoires were generated with immunoSEQ multiplex PCR, while TCRdb's copy carries only in-frame clones and drops some. V, J and clone size reflect that table, while D and trimming were determined from the DNA. The sample contains 150,000 or so clones, over 70% of which appear only once. The sequence was collected from a man older than 75 with acute or convalescent COVID-19. This sequence joins TRBV29-1 and TRBJ2-3; D gene unclear. Material: peripheral blood. CDR3 coding DNA: TGCAGCGTTGAAGAGCCACAGAAGAGCACAGATACGCAGTATTTT. The encoded protein is CSVEEPQKSTDTQYF.